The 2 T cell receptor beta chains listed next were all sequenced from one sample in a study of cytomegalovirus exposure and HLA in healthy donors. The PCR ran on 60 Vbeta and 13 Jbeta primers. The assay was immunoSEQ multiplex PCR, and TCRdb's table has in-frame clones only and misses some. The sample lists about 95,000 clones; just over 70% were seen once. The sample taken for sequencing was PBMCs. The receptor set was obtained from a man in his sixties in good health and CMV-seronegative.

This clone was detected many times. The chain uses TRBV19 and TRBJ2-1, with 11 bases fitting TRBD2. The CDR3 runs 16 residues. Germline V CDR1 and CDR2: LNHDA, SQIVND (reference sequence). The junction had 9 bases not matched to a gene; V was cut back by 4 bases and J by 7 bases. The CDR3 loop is CASSTLSGGASNEQFF. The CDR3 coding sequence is TGTGCCAGTAGTACCCTTAGCGGGGGGGCCTCGAATGAGCAGTTCTTC.

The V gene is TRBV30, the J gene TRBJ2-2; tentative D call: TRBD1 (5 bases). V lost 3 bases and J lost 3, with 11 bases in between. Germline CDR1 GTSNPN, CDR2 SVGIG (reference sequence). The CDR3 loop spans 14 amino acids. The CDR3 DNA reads TGTGCCTGGAGCTCAGGGCCCGACACCGGGGAGCTGTTTTTT. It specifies CAWSSGPDTGELFF.